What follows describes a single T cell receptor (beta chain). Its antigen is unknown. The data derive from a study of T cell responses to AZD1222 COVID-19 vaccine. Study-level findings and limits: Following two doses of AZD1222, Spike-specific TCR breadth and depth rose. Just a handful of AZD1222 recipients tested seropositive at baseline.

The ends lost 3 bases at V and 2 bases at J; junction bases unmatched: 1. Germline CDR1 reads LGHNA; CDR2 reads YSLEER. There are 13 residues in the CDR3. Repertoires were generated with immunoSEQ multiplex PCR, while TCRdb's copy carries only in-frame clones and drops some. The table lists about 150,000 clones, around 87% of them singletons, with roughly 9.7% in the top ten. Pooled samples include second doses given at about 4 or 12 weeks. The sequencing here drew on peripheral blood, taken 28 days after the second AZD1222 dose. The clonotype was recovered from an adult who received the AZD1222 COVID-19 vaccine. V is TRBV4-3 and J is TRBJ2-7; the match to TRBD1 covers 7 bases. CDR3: CASSHGTAYEQYF. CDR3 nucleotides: TGCGCCAGCAGCCACGGGACAGCCTACGAGCAGTACTTC.